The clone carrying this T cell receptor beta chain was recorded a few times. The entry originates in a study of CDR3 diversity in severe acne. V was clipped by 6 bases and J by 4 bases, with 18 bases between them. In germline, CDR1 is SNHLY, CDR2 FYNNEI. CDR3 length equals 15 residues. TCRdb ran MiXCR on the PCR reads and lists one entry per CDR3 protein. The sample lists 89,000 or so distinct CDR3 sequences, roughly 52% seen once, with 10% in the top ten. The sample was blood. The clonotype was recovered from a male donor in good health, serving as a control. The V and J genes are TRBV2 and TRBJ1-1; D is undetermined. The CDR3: CASSPGQGVGTEAFF. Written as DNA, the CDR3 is TGTGCCAGCAGCCCGGGCCAAGGTGTGGGCACTGAAGCTTTCTTT.